This T cell receptor beta chain originates from a study of identical twins. About this clonotype: As yet, its antigen is unknown.

Overall study results and limits: The study found excess low generation probability among twin-shared out-of-frame alpha sequences. Its conclusions, products of cross-sectional statistical analysis, did not come from following the same donors.

Unique molecular identifiers were present on cDNA, and template switching added a universal primer site. TCRdb recomputed calls from the 5' RACE reads with MiXCR, one row per CDR3 protein. The table includes approximately 410,000 distinct CDR3 sequences, about 18% detected once. The specimen was naive T cells sorted from blood. The TCR sequence derives from a man aged 50 to 60 in good health.

The CDR3, as DNA: TGCGCCAGCAGCTTAGGACTAGCGGGGGCCCATCAAGAGACCCAGTACTTC. It yields the protein CASSLGLAGAHQETQYF. J is TRBJ2-5 and V is TRBV5-1; the match to TRBD2 covers 13 bases. The CDR3 covers 17 residues. J lost 2 bases, V lost 2 bases, and 6 bases had no gene match. Per the germline V gene, CDR1 is SGHRS and CDR2 is YFSETQ.